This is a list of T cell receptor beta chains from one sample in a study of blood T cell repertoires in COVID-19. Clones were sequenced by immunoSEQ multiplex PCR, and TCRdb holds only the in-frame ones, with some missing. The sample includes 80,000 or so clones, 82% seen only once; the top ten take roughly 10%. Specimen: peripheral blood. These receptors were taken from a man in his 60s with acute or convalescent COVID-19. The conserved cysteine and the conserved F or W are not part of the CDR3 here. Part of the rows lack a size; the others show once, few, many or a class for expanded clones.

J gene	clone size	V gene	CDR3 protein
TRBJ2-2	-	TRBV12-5	ASGTTGTGELF
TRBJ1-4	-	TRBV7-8	ASSLLGEALF
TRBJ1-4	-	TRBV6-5	ASKRATNEKLF
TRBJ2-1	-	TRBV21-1	ASSKPERGSQF
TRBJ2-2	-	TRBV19	ASSISENTGELF
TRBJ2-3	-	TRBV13	ASSLGGSYTDTQY
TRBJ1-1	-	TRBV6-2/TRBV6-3	ASSHGGAGNTEAF
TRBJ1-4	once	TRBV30	AWSVPRHSNEKLF
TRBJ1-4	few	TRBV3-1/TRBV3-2	ASSRTGNEKLF
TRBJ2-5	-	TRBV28	ASRDRLLARETQY
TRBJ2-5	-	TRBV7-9	ASSRGAGGAQTQY
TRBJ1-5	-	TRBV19	ASTTRGGNQPRH
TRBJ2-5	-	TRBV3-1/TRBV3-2	ASSQDTSAGKTQY
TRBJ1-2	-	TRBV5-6	ASSFQGSYGYT
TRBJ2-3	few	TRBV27	ASRTSGANTDTQY
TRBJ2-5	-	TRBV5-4	ASRPDAGGPGTQY
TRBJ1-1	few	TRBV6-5	ASSRPGTGRTEAF
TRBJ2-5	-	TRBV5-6	ASSLWTVETQY
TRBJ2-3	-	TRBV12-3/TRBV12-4	ASRQGEGTQY
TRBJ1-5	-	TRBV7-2	ASSTSGQEGQPQH
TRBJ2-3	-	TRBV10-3	AINRSGDTQY
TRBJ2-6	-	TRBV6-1	ASSDSIAGVGANVLT
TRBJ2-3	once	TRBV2	ASRRQGAFTDTQY
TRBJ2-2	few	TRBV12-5	ASGRWTNTGELF
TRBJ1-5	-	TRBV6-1	ASSESGNQPQH
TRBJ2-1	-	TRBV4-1	ASSQGRAPLGDEQF
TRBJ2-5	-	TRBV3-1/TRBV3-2	ASSQGISTGQETQY
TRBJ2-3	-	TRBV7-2	ASSLFGSDTQY
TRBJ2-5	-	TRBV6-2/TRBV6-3	ASSYSTPSGRARETQY
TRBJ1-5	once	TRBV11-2	ASSLTGNQPQH
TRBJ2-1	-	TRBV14	ASSPYSYYNEQF
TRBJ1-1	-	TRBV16	ASSQSGRGTEAF
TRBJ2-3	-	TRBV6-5	ASSQKGTLGEY